Following are 4 T cell receptor beta chains from one sample sequenced in a study of identical twins. One entry per CDR3 protein, called by TCRdb with MiXCR from the 5' RACE reads. Among about 520,000 distinct CDR3 sequences, about 20% were seen once, and the ten largest hold 0.8% to 1%. The same sample was also studied in work on T cells expressing NK-cell markers.

The sequencing input was CD4+ T cells sorted from blood. These receptors all come from a young woman in good health.

The chain carries TRBV4-3 and TRBJ2-5, with TRBD1 identical over 8 bases. The CDR3 contains 15 residues. CDR1 LGHNA and CDR2 YSLEER come from the germline V gene. V dropped 0 bases and J dropped 5; count of bases not matched to a gene: 5. The DNA of the CDR3 is TGCGCCAGCAGCCAAGATAACAGGGGGTCGGAGACCCAGTACTTC. It specifies CASSQDNRGSETQYF.

This clonotype was picked up a small number of times. This chain connects TRBV20-1 to TRBJ2-7, with 7 bases identical to TRBD2. The CDR3 has 13 residues. Germline CDR1 DFQATT, CDR2 SNEGSKA (reference sequence). Unmatched junction bases numbered 14, after V lost 6 bases and J lost 9 bases. In DNA form, the CDR3 reads TGCAGTGCCGCGGGGCCAGCGGGATTCGCGCAGTACTTC. Its protein is CSAAGPAGFAQYF.

This clonotype was detected only a few times. The chain uses TRBV11-2 and TRBJ2-2; TRBD2 matches at 9 bases. Germline CDR1 and CDR2: SGHAT and FQNNGV. After removal of 5 bases from V and 3 bases from J, the junction contained 13 bases not matched to a gene. The CDR3 is 18 amino acids. The CDR3 here is CASSPGVAGDRYTGELFF. The CDR3 DNA is TGTGCCAGCAGCCCCGGGGTAGCGGGAGATCGGTACACCGGGGAGCTGTTTTTT.

V gene TRBV20-1 combines with J gene TRBJ1-2; tentatively, D is TRBD1 (6 bases). Trimming took 3 bases from V and 4 from J, leaving 18 bases between them. CDR1 is DFQATT, CDR2 SNEGSKA, per germline (reference sequence). This CDR3 region has 15 residues. CDR3: CSARDYAGVGYGYTF. The CDR3 region has the DNA TGCAGTGCTAGGGATTATGCAGGGGTGGGCTATGGCTACACCTTC.